The 2 T cell receptor beta chains presented below share a single source sample, sequenced in a study of T cells in Graves' hyperthyroidism and ophthalmopathy. It was RNA transcripts that yielded the amplified TCR beta CDR3 regions. HTBI primers were the set used in a first-round RT-PCR of the TCR CDR3. TCRdb analysed the multiplex PCR reads with MiXCR anew, one entry per CDR3 protein. The sample includes 450,000 to 600,000 distinct CDR3 sequences, 14% seen only once; the top ten take roughly 13%. Specimen: blood. The receptor set was obtained from a woman between 40 and 55 years old with Graves' hyperthyroidism.

CDR3 region: CASSLAGGRKDEQFF. CDR3 DNA: TGTGCCAGCAGTCTAGCGGGAGGGCGTAAGGATGAGCAGTTCTTC. V gene TRBV6-1 combines with J gene TRBJ2-1; 12 positions agree with TRBD2. Germline V CDR1 and CDR2: MNHNS, SASEGT. The CDR3 spans 15 residues. V was pared by 5 bases and J by 8 bases, with 7 bases of the junction left unmatched.

This clonotype was counted many times. The chain combines TRBV3-1 with TRBJ2-5; D perhaps matches TRBD2 (5 bases). This CDR3 has 17 amino acids. The V gene lost 0 bases and the J gene lost 4 bases, with 18 bases spanning the gap. The germline gives CDR1 LGHDT, CDR2 YNNKEL (reference sequence). The chain's CDR3 is CASSQDRGVTAGETQYF. The CDR3, as DNA: TGTGCCAGCAGCCAAGATCGGGGAGTCACGGCGGGAGAGACCCAGTACTTC.